This T cell receptor beta chain was recorded in a study of blood T cell repertoires in COVID-19. At the level of the study: Sites across the United States, Italy and Spain contributed samples from acute and convalescent COVID-19. T cells, B-cell-depleted T cells, or PBMCs supplied cDNA or gDNA.

Original processing notes: Counts of nucleated cells, estimated from reference gene primer amplification, were obtained. Clones were read by immunoSEQ multiplex PCR, and TCRdb kept only the in-frame ones, dropping some. That table supplies the V and J calls and clone size; D and trimming were determined from the DNA. The sample consists of 470,000 or so clones, roughly 88% of them appearing once. The CDR3 extends over 15 amino acids. CDR1 and CDR2 from the germline V gene are SGHTA and FQGNSA. The J segment lost 8 bases and the V segment lost 5 bases, leaving 13 bases of the junction unmatched. This clone was seen a handful of times.

This sequence joins TRBV7-2 and TRBJ1-2; 8 bases match TRBD1. This receptor was obtained from a human donor in a cohort sampled during active COVID-19. What was sequenced was peripheral blood. The CDR3: CASSPGQASYRGYTF. The CDR3 DNA reads TGTGCCAGCAGCCCGGGACAGGCATCCTATCGGGGCTACACCTTC.